The 17 T cell receptor beta chains listed next were all sequenced from one sample in a study of T-cell memory formation after mild COVID-19. One entry per CDR3 protein, called by TCRdb with MiXCR from the 5' RACE reads. The top ten clones hold roughly 6% of a sample with approximately 98,000 distinct CDR3 sequences, around 17% of them seen once. The sequenced sample consisted of PBMCs or a T cell subset sorted from them (not recorded which). These receptors were taken from a man between 18 and 29 years old who had mild COVID-19 (a few samples of this study predate the infection). Cell type and time point are not known.

The chain combines TRBV7-9 with TRBJ2-3, with 11 bases that match TRBD2. With V trimmed by 1 base and J by 2 bases, 5 bases remained unmatched. This CDR3 contains 17 residues. CDR1 and CDR2 from the germline V gene are SEHNR and FQNEAQ (reference sequence). The CDR3 loop is CASSLVRTSGHTDTQYF. CDR3 nucleotide sequence: TGTGCCAGCAGCTTAGTTCGGACTAGCGGGCACACAGATACGCAGTATTTT.

The rearrangement joins TRBV2 to TRBJ2-5; 11 bases align to TRBD2. The length of the CDR3 is 15 residues. The junction had 8 bases not matched to a gene; V was cut back by 6 bases and J by 5 bases. Germline CDR1 and CDR2: SNHLY and FYNNEI. The CDR3 DNA reads TGTGCCAGCAGCGCAACTAGCGGGGGCTGGGAGACCCAGTACTTC. This sequence encodes CASSATSGGWETQYF.

This clonotype was detected a few times. This chain connects TRBV4-1 to TRBJ1-2; 7 positions match TRBD1. The germline gives CDR1 MGHRA, CDR2 YSYEKL. V lost 0 bases to trimming and J lost 2 bases; unmatched junction nucleotides: 9. This CDR3 is 17 amino acids long. CDR3 region: CASSQDLRTGVNYGYTF. In nucleotides, the CDR3 is TGCGCCAGCAGCCAAGATTTAAGGACAGGCGTCAACTATGGCTACACCTTC.

This chain connects TRBV6-6 to TRBJ2-5; TRBD2 matches 10 bases. CDR1 and CDR2 from the germline V gene are MNHNY and SVGAGI (reference sequence). Trimming removed 10 bases from V and 5 bases from J; junction bases left unmatched: 13. The CDR3 totals 15 residues. The CDR3, as DNA: TGTGCCACCGATTCGATCCCGGGACTAGCGGAGACCCAGTACTTC. Translation: CATDSIPGLAETQYF.

The chain employs TRBV5-1 and TRBJ1-1; D is ambiguous. Per the germline V gene, CDR1 is SGHRS and CDR2 is YFSETQ. Trimming took 0 bases from V and 1 from J, leaving 10 bases between them. The CDR3 extends over 15 amino acids. The CDR3 DNA reads TGCGCCAGCAGCTTGGTTGGGGTAGGGAACACTGAAGCTTTCTTT. Translating it yields CASSLVGVGNTEAFF.

The table lists this clonotype with a few counts. This chain uses TRBV4-1 with TRBJ2-5, with 7 bases identical to TRBD2. Germline CDR1 and CDR2: MGHRA and YSYEKL. The CDR3 runs to 14 residues. The V gene end was trimmed by 4 bases and the J gene end by 4 bases; junction bases not matched to a gene: 6. CDR3 nucleotides: TGCGCCAGCAGCCCCCGGGACTACCTAGAGACCCAGTACTTC. Its translation: CASSPRDYLETQYF.

The rearrangement joins TRBV25-1 to TRBJ1-6; D ambiguous. Germline V CDR1 and CDR2: MGHDK, SYGVNS. This CDR3 is built from 11 residues. V lost 1 base and J 14 bases, leaving 6 bases between the germline ends. The CDR3 DNA sequence: TGTGCCAGCAGTGAATCCGTCACCCTCCACTTT. Amino acids: CASSESVTLHF.

This clonotype has more than one count but fewer than ten. The chain combines TRBV6-6 with TRBJ2-7; 9 bases align to TRBD1. CDR1 and CDR2 (germline): MNHNY, SVGAGI (reference sequence). The CDR3 spans 16 residues. The ends lost 4 bases at V and 1 base at J; junction bases unmatched: 8. The CDR3 sequence is CASSSSGTGPSYEQYF. For the CDR3, the DNA is TGTGCCAGCAGTTCCTCCGGGACAGGGCCTTCCTACGAGCAGTACTTC.

There are a few counts of this clonotype. This rearrangement joins TRBV7-9 to TRBJ2-1; D may be TRBD1 (6 bases). The CDR3 spans 14 residues. Trimming took 4 bases from V and 6 from J, leaving 13 bases between them. Germline V gene data show CDR1 as SEHNR and CDR2 as FQNEAQ (reference sequence). CDR3 sequence reads: CASSSRTVGNEQFF. DNA of the CDR3: TGTGCCAGCAGCTCCCGGACAGTGGGCAATGAGCAGTTCTTC.

The chain recombines TRBV6-2 or TRBV6-3 with TRBJ1-2, with unresolved D. The CDR3 extends over 15 amino acids. V lost 2 bases and J lost 1, with 11 bases in between. Germline V CDR1 and CDR2: MNHEY, SVGEGT. As DNA, the CDR3 is TGTGCCAGCAGTTACACCCCCGGGAGTAACTATGGCTACACCTTC. It yields the protein CASSYTPGSNYGYTF.

Only a few counts were recorded for this clonotype. As DNA, the CDR3 is TGCGCCAGCAGCCTGACTAGCGGGGGCTCTCGGATCTACAATGAGCAGTTCTTC. It specifies CASSLTSGGSRIYNEQFF. The chain couples TRBV5-1 to TRBJ2-1, with 12 bases lining up with TRBD2. The V and J ends lost 4 bases and 3 bases, in that order; junction bases with no gene match: 11. Germline CDR1 and CDR2: SGHRS and YFSETQ. The CDR3 loop spans 18 amino acids.

This clonotype has just a few counts. The CDR3 region is CASSFQGALYEQYF. The CDR3 bases are TGTGCCAGCAGCTTCCAGGGGGCCCTCTACGAGCAGTACTTC. The genes are TRBV7-2 and TRBJ2-7; 8 nucleotides line up with TRBD1. V lost 3 bases to trimming and J lost 3 bases; unmatched junction nucleotides: 4. Germline lookup yields CDR1 SGHTA and CDR2 FQGNSA. The CDR3 totals 14 residues.

This clonotype was detected only a few times. The chain employs TRBV12-5 and TRBJ1-3; D gene ambiguous. The CDR3 runs 13 residues. Germline V lookup: CDR1 LGHNT, CDR2 FRNRAP. V gave up 6 bases and J gave up 0 bases, with 6 bases separating them. The CDR3 DNA sequence: TGTGCTAGTGGCGGGAGCTCTGGAAACACCATATATTTT. Translation gives CASGGSSGNTIYF. The variable domain in full, with the rest retrieved from reference TRBV12-5 and TRBJ1-3, is DARVTQTPRHKVTEMGQEVTMRCQPILGHNTVFWYRQTMMQGLELLAYFRNRAPLDDSGMPKDRFSAEMPDATLATLKIQPSEPRDSAVYFCASGGSSGNTIYFGEGSWLTVV.

A few counts support this clonotype. The J gene is TRBJ2-3, the V gene TRBV9, with 8 bases that match TRBD2. Losses at the gene ends were 3 bases for V and 3 bases for J; bases not matched to a gene: 9. Germline V lookup: CDR1 SGDLS, CDR2 YYNGEE. The CDR3 sequence is 16 residues long. The CDR3 DNA is TGTGCCAGCAGCGCACTAGCGGCGGGAGGAACAGATACGCAGTATTTT. As protein: CASSALAAGGTDTQYF.

The table lists this clonotype with a few counts. V usage is TRBV25-1 and J usage is TRBJ2-7; D unresolved. The CDR3 sequence is 12 residues long. Trimming took off 3 bases at V and 5 bases at J, with 8 bases between the two ends. Looked up from germline, CDR1 is MGHDK and CDR2 is SYGVNS. The CDR3 protein is CASSEYGDEQYF. The CDR3, as DNA: TGTGCCAGCAGTGAGTATGGTGACGAGCAGTACTTC.

J is TRBJ1-1 and V is TRBV5-5, with D tentatively TRBD1 (6 bases). Germline V lookup: CDR1 SGHKS, CDR2 YYEKEE (reference sequence). This CDR3 region has 13 residues. Trimming took 0 bases from V and 7 from J, leaving 10 bases between them. The CDR3 nucleotides read TGTGCCAGCAGCTTGGAGCGGGGGCTTGAAGCTTTCTTT. This translates into CASSLERGLEAFF.

The chain employs TRBV29-1 and TRBJ2-5, with a weak D call TRBD2 (6 bases). The V end lost 1 base, the J end lost 1 base, and 10 bases lay between the germline ends. The CDR3 consists of 14 residues. Per germline, CDR1 SQVTM and CDR2 ANQGSEA. The CDR3 reads CSVEAPGVQETQYF. In DNA, the CDR3 is TGCAGCGTTGAAGCCCCGGGGGTCCAAGAGACCCAGTACTTC.